Below, 27 T cell receptor beta chains from the same sample are listed, as sequenced in a study of cytomegalovirus exposure and HLA in healthy donors. PCR used 60 Vbeta primers and 13 Jbeta primers. Repertoires were generated with immunoSEQ multiplex PCR, while TCRdb's copy carries only in-frame clones and drops some. This sample has more than 150,000 clones, with 80% to 90% found just once. The source material was PBMCs. All receptors derive from a girl aged 2-10 years in good health and CMV-seropositive.

V usage is TRBV9 and J usage is TRBJ1-1; D unclear. Germline values: CDR1 SGDLS, CDR2 YYNGEE. Trimming left V 9 bases short and J 0 bases short, with 24 bases between. There are 17 residues in the CDR3. The CDR3 here is CATVLPQRESVNTEAFF. DNA of the CDR3: TGTGCCACCGTTCTCCCCCAGAGGGAGTCCGTGAACACTGAAGCTTTCTTT.

This clone occurred once. The rearrangement joins TRBV9 to TRBJ2-1; TRBD2 matches 8 bases. This CDR3 is 20 amino acids long. Trimming took 0 bases from V and 3 from J; bases not matched to a gene: 17. CDR1 and CDR2 from the germline V gene are SGDLS and YYNGEE. The CDR3 loop is CASSVGWASGGLTLYNEQFF. CDR3 coding DNA: TGTGCCAGCAGCGTAGGTTGGGCCAGCGGGGGCCTTACCCTCTACAATGAGCAGTTCTTC. Filled out from reference TRBV9 and TRBJ2-1, the complete variable domain reads DSGVTQTPKHLITATGQRVTLRCSPRSGDLSVYWYQQSLDQGLQFLIQYYNGEERAKGNILERFSAQQFPDLHSELNLSSLELGDSALYFCASSVGWASGGLTLYNEQFFGPGTRLTVL.

CDR3 residues: CSAQRTPDSYEQYF. CDR3 sequence (DNA): TGCAGCGCCCAACGGACGCCGGACAGCTACGAGCAGTACTTC. This chain connects TRBV29-1 to TRBJ2-7, with D possibly TRBD1 on 6 matching bases. The germline gives CDR1 SQVTM, CDR2 ANQGSEA. The CDR3 has 14 amino acids. Trimming removed 7 bases from V and 3 bases from J, with 19 bases in between.

V is TRBV27 and J is TRBJ2-5; D is perhaps TRBD2 (5 bases). Trimming removed 5 bases from V and 1 base from J, with 11 bases in between. The germline V gene encodes CDR1 MNHEY and CDR2 SMNVEV (reference sequence). The CDR3 covers 14 residues. CDR3 sequence: CASSPATTQETQYF. The CDR3 DNA reads TGTGCCAGCAGTCCCGCGACTACCCAAGAGACCCAGTACTTC.

CDR3 region: CASSLPQGKGQPQHF. CDR3 nucleotides: TGTGCCAGCAGTTTACCTCAGGGGAAGGGGCAGCCCCAGCATTTT. The chain combines TRBV28 with TRBJ1-5; possible D gene TRBD1, 6 bases. Germline loops: CDR1 MDHEN, CDR2 SYDVKM. The CDR3 length is 15 residues. Trimming removed 2 bases from V and 7 bases from J, with 15 bases in between.

The genes are TRBV5-1 and TRBJ2-5; the D gene is possibly TRBD1 (8 bases). The better agreement between TRBJ2-7 and the DNA end casts doubt on the J call. Germline V CDR1 and CDR2: SGHRS, YFSETQ. The CDR3 totals 15 residues. CDR3 DNA: TGCGCCAGCAGCTTGGGGACAGGGAGGGGCTACGAGCAGTACTTC. Translating it yields CASSLGTGRGYEQYF.

The chain carries TRBV10-3 and TRBJ1-2, with D possibly matching TRBD1 (6 bases). The CDR3 contains 14 residues. Germline V gives CDR1 ENHRY, CDR2 SYGVKD. The ends were cut back, 7 bases at V and 3 bases at J, with 15 bases in the middle. The CDR3 reads CAITPATGYYGYTF. In nucleotides, the CDR3 is TGTGCCATCACCCCTGCGACAGGTTACTATGGCTACACCTTC.

This sequence joins TRBV7-3 and TRBJ2-5, with D possibly matching TRBD1 (6 bases). CDR1 and CDR2 from the germline V gene are SGHTA and FQGTGA. This CDR3 comprises 13 residues. V lost 4 bases and J 5 bases, leaving 11 bases between the germline ends. The CDR3 protein is CASSSGVGETQYF. CDR3 nucleotide sequence: TGTGCCAGCAGCTCAGGGGTGGGGGAGACCCAGTACTTC.

The rearrangement uses TRBV6-1 and TRBJ1-6; D is ambiguous. The CDR3 is 13 amino acids. V was trimmed by 8 bases and J by 7 bases, leaving 12 bases between them. Germline assignment: CDR1 MNHNS and CDR2 SASEGT. The CDR3 DNA is TGTGCCAGCTTAGGACTCACAAATTCACCCCTCCACTTT. It is translated as CASLGLTNSPLHF.

This sequence joins TRBV19 and TRBJ2-1, with TRBD2 matching over 7 bases. Germline trimming cut 3 bases from V and 6 bases from J; bases unmatched to any gene: 5. The CDR3 extends over 14 amino acids. Germline assignment: CDR1 LNHDA and CDR2 SQIVND (reference sequence). Here the CDR3 DNA reads TGTGCCAGTAGTATGCCCGGACTAGGCAATGAGCAGTTCTTC. Translating it yields CASSMPGLGNEQFF.

The gene calls are TRBV5-4 and TRBJ2-5; D is undetermined. Trimming took 4 bases from V and 3 from J, leaving 7 bases between them. Germline CDR1 SGHNT, CDR2 YYREEE (reference sequence). This CDR3 is 12 amino acids long. The chain's CDR3 is CASSLGEETQYF. As DNA, the CDR3 is TGTGCCAGCAGCCTCGGTGAAGAGACCCAGTACTTC.

J is TRBJ1-4 and V is TRBV5-1; D might be TRBD1 (5 bases). V dropped 5 bases and J dropped 7 bases, with 21 bases sitting between them. The CDR3 sequence is 16 residues long. Germline V gene data show CDR1 as SGHRS and CDR2 as YFSETQ. The CDR3 spells CASRAKTDSILEKLFF. For the CDR3, the DNA is TGCGCCAGCAGGGCAAAAACCGACAGTATTCTTGAAAAACTGTTTTTT.

There are a few counts of this clone. The chain employs TRBV10-3 and TRBJ1-1, with D perhaps matching TRBD1 (5 bases). This CDR3 is 11 amino acids long. Germline CDR1 ENHRY, CDR2 SYGVKD. Trimming cost V 10 bases and J 6 bases, with 12 bases left between them. The chain's CDR3 is CASPQGPEAFF. CDR3 nucleotide sequence: TGTGCCAGCCCGCAGGGCCCTGAAGCTTTCTTT.

The V call is TRBV2, the J call TRBJ2-3; no clear D gene. In germline, CDR1 is SNHLY, CDR2 FYNNEI. This CDR3 has 12 residues. The V end lost 6 bases, the J end lost 14 bases, and 18 bases lay between the germline ends. CDR3 in DNA: TGTGCCAGCAGCCAATGGGCAGCAGTTTTGTATTTT. The encoded protein is CASSQWAAVLYF.

The chain has TRBV29-1 and TRBJ2-3; D remains unclear. Germline V gene data show CDR1 as SQVTM and CDR2 as ANQGSEA. The CDR3 runs 14 residues. V lost 5 bases to trimming and J lost 0 bases, with 12 bases between them. CDR3 DNA sequence: TGCAGCGTTCTTCTGTCCTCTAGCACAGATACGCAGTATTTT. Translating gives CSVLLSSSTDTQYF.

A single count supports this clone. The V call is TRBV10-3, the J call TRBJ1-2; the match to TRBD1 covers 9 bases. Germline CDR1 and CDR2: ENHRY and SYGVKD. This CDR3 contains 13 residues. V was pared by 4 bases and J by 8 bases, with 5 bases of the junction left unmatched. The CDR3 loop reads CAISVMGQGGYTF. As DNA, the CDR3 is TGTGCCATCAGTGTGATGGGACAGGGAGGCTACACCTTC.

The chain links TRBV5-4 to TRBJ2-7; 9 bases match TRBD2. V shed 4 bases, J shed 3 bases, and the junction held 8 bases outside the gene matches. Germline values: CDR1 SGHNT, CDR2 YYREEE (reference sequence). The CDR3 consists of 15 residues. The CDR3 region has the DNA TGTGCCAGCAGCGCGGCCAGCGGGAGGCTCTACGAGCAGTACTTC. The encoded protein is CASSAASGRLYEQYF.

This chain links TRBV5-1 with TRBJ2-1; D ambiguous. The CDR3 sequence is 13 residues long. Trimming stripped 1 base from V and 5 bases from J, with 7 bases between. In germline, CDR1 is SGHRS, CDR2 YFSETQ. Here the CDR3 reads CASSLSVNNEQFF. For the CDR3, the DNA is TGCGCCAGCAGCTTGTCGGTCAACAATGAGCAGTTCTTC.

The rearrangement uses TRBV6-6 and TRBJ1-2; the D gene is possibly TRBD1 (6 bases). The CDR3 spans 15 residues. V lost 8 bases, J lost 5 bases, and 21 bases lay in between. Germline V gene sequence: CDR1 MNHNY, CDR2 SVGAGI (reference sequence). The CDR3 sequence is CASLHIDRSSYGYTF. DNA for the CDR3: TGTGCCAGCCTCCACATCGACAGGTCCTCATATGGCTACACCTTC.

The chain combines TRBV10-3 with TRBJ2-5; maybe TRBD1 (6 bases). In germline, CDR1 is ENHRY, CDR2 SYGVKD. This CDR3 is built from 11 residues. V was trimmed by 7 bases and J by 5 bases, leaving 8 bases between them. Here the CDR3 DNA reads TGTGCCATCAAGCAGGGGGAGACCCAGTACTTC. Translated: CAIKQGETQYF.

V and J are TRBV10-2 and TRBJ1-5; 7 bases are a match to TRBD1. The germline CDR1 and CDR2 sequences are WSHSY and SAAADI. V was pared by 10 bases and J by 4 bases, with 13 bases of the junction left unmatched. The CDR3 has 15 amino acids. CDR3 nucleotide sequence: TGCGCCAACGAGGCAAGGGACAGAAGAAATCAGCCCCAGCATTTT. It encodes CANEARDRRNQPQHF.

This chain's CDR3 is CASSFRTGDTEAFF. In DNA form, the CDR3 reads TGTGCCAGCAGTTTCCGGACGGGGGACACTGAAGCTTTCTTT. This chain joins TRBV6-5 and TRBJ1-1; D is perhaps TRBD1 (5 bases). Trimming cost V 4 bases and J 3 bases, with 12 bases left between them. The CDR3 spans 14 residues. CDR1 and CDR2 (germline): MNHEY, SVGAGI.

The rearrangement links TRBV6-1 to TRBJ1-2; unclear D gene. V was shortened by 2 bases and J by 7 bases, with 5 bases between the two germline ends. Per germline, CDR1 MNHNS and CDR2 SASEGT. This CDR3 spans 11 amino acids. CDR3 sequence reads: CASSETGGYTF. The CDR3 DNA reads TGTGCCAGCAGTGAAACGGGTGGCTACACCTTC.

V is TRBV30 and J is TRBJ2-5, with TRBD2 matching 8 bases. This CDR3 contains 15 residues. The V gene end was trimmed by 2 bases and the J gene end by 5 bases; junction bases not matched to a gene: 10. Germline loops: CDR1 GTSNPN, CDR2 SVGIG (reference sequence). The CDR3 is CAWSQPAGAGETQYF. The CDR3 DNA is TGTGCCTGGAGTCAACCAGCGGGAGCCGGGGAGACCCAGTACTTC.

This chain connects TRBV4-1 to TRBJ2-1; 15 bases match TRBD2. The CDR3 extends over 15 amino acids. From germline, CDR1 is MGHRA and CDR2 YSYEKL. V was pared by 5 bases and J by 9 bases, with 5 bases of the junction left unmatched. The CDR3 reads CASSKGLAGGGEQFF. CDR3 nucleotide sequence: TGCGCCAGCAGCAAGGGACTAGCGGGAGGTGGTGAGCAGTTCTTC.

The CDR3: CASRRGPSYEQYF. DNA of the CDR3: TGTGCCAGCAGACGGGGTCCCTCCTACGAGCAGTACTTC. The chain is built from TRBV6-5 and TRBJ2-7; possibly TRBD2 for D (5 bases). The germline gives CDR1 MNHEY, CDR2 SVGAGI. V lost 6 bases and J 0 bases, leaving 9 bases between the germline ends. The CDR3 is 13 residues long.

This chain links TRBV30 with TRBJ1-1, with 8 positions matching TRBD1. The CDR3 totals 11 residues. Losses at the gene ends were 4 bases for V and 7 bases for J; bases not matched to a gene: 2. Germline loops: CDR1 GTSNPN, CDR2 SVGIG (reference sequence). This chain's CDR3 is CAWTGTGEAFF. For the CDR3, the DNA is TGTGCCTGGACCGGGACAGGTGAAGCTTTCTTT.